A selection of T cell receptor beta chains follows, all from one sample in a study of T cells in Graves' hyperthyroidism and ophthalmopathy. In TCRdb, the multiplex PCR reads were re-called with MiXCR into one record per CDR3 protein. The table records 660,000 or so distinct CDR3 sequences, 45% of them present only once. Sequencing was carried out using peripheral blood or thyroid tissue (not recorded which). The receptor source for this set is an adult man with Graves' disease, either hyperthyroidism or ophthalmopathy (not recorded which). Each CDR3 is given with its conserved first and last residue. A D gene is named only where the DNA matches it firmly. Size tells how often a clone was seen (once, few, many) or the class of an expanded clone, and some rows leave it out.

D	V	J	size	CDR3	DNA
.	TRBV5-1	TRBJ1-1	.	CASSFLQGSEAFF	TGCGCCAGCAGCTTTTTACAGGGTTCTGAAGCTTTCTTT
TRBD1	TRBV5-1	TRBJ2-5	.	CASSRMTGEETQYF	TGCGCCAGCAGCAGGATGACAGGGGAGGAGACCCAGTACTTC
.	TRBV7-9	TRBJ1-1	.	CASSSAESPEAFF	TGTGCCAGCAGCTCCGCCGAGAGCCCTGAAGCTTTCTTT
TRBD1	TRBV20-1	TRBJ1-1	.	CSVSRDRENTEAFF	TGCAGTGTGTCACGGGACAGGGAGAACACTGAAGCTTTCTTT
.	TRBV20-1	TRBJ1-6	once	CSAVGRGSPLHF	TGCAGTGCCGTGGGGAGGGGATCACCCCTCCACTTT
.	TRBV5-1	TRBJ2-5	.	CASSSASGTETQYF	TGCGCCAGCAGCTCAGCGTCCGGGACCGAGACCCAGTACTTC
.	TRBV7-9	TRBJ2-5	.	CASSLAGAAGSTQYF	TGTGCCAGCAGCTTAGCCGGGGCGGCCGGTTCGACCCAGTACTTC
.	TRBV25-1	TRBJ1-5	.	CASGPGHNQPQHF	TGTGCCAGCGGCCCGGGCCACAATCAGCCCCAGCATTTT
TRBD1	TRBV29-1	TRBJ1-2	.	CSGTMTGRYGYTF	TGCAGCGGGACAATGACAGGGCGCTATGGCTACACCTTC
TRBD1	TRBV20-1	TRBJ2-5	few	CSASSGQGARETQYF	TGCAGTGCTAGCTCCGGACAGGGGGCGCGAGAGACCCAGTACTTC
.	TRBV11-3	TRBJ1-1	.	CASSPRKGLNTEAFF	TGTGCCAGCAGCCCTAGGAAGGGGTTGAACACTGAAGCTTTCTTT
TRBD1	TRBV6-5	TRBJ1-6	.	CASSSPDRDRGSPLHF	TGTGCCAGCAGTTCCCCTGACAGGGATCGGGGTTCACCCCTCCACTTT
TRBD2	TRBV11-2	TRBJ2-1	.	CASSSRLARNNEQFF	TGTGCCAGCAGCTCAAGACTAGCGAGGAACAATGAGCAGTTCTTC
TRBD1	TRBV2	TRBJ1-4	.	CASDGTGANEKLFF	TGTGCCAGTGACGGGACAGGAGCGAATGAAAAACTGTTTTTT
TRBD1	TRBV10-3	TRBJ1-5	.	CAIRGVGQGLNQPQHF	TGTGCCATCAGGGGGGTTGGACAGGGTTTAAATCAGCCCCAGCATTTT
.	TRBV10-2	TRBJ1-1	.	CASSEILGRPNTEAFF	TGCGCCAGCAGTGAGATCCTCGGACGACCGAACACTGAAGCTTTCTTT
.	TRBV20-1	TRBJ1-5	.	CSLGMAGEANQPQHF	TGCAGCTTAGGAATGGCAGGGGAGGCCAATCAGCCCCAGCATTTT
.	TRBV7-6	TRBJ1-6	many	CASSSRGNSPLHF	TGTGCCAGCAGCTCTCGGGGGAATTCACCCCTCCACTTT
.	TRBV7-8	TRBJ1-6	many	CASSLAQEFYNSPLHF	TGTGCCAGCAGCTTAGCGCAGGAGTTCTATAATTCACCCCTCCACTTT
TRBD1	TRBV7-9	TRBJ1-6	once	CASSDTSGGQPNSPLHF	TGTGCCAGCAGCGACACTAGCGGGGGACAGCCCAATTCACCCCTCCACTTT
.	TRBV28	TRBJ1-1	.	CASSLNFYSNTEAFF	TGTGCCAGCAGTTTGAACTTCTACTCGAACACTGAAGCTTTCTTT
.	TRBV12-3/TRBV12-4	TRBJ1-5	many	CASSLKDNQPQHF	TGTGCCAGCAGTTTAAAGGATAATCAGCCCCAGCATTTT
TRBD1	TRBV29-1	TRBJ1-2	.	CSIGQADGYTF	TGCAGCATCGGACAGGCCGATGGCTACACCTTC
.	TRBV7-8	TRBJ1-2	.	CASSRTHRQIYGYTF	TGTGCCAGCAGCCGAACTCACAGACAGATTTATGGCTACACCTTC
TRBD1	TRBV14	TRBJ2-7	few	CASRGTGGNEQYF	TGTGCCAGCAGAGGTACAGGGGGCAACGAGCAGTACTTC
.	TRBV29-1	TRBJ2-5	many	CSVEYRGGRRETQYF	TGCAGCGTTGAATATCGTGGGGGGAGGAGGGAGACCCAGTACTTC
.	TRBV20-1	TRBJ1-1	few	CSARITAFGVEAFF	TGCAGTGCTAGAATAACAGCATTTGGAGTTGAAGCTTTCTTT
.	TRBV15	TRBJ1-6	.	CATTYGRPVNSPLHF	TGTGCCACCACCTATGGCAGGCCAGTAAATTCACCCCTCCACTTT
TRBD1	TRBV6-5	TRBJ1-2	few	CASSSAGGSNYGYTF	TGTGCCAGCAGTTCCGCAGGGGGCAGTAACTATGGCTACACCTTC
.	TRBV3-1	TRBJ2-5	.	CASSPGLLQETQYF	TGTGCCAGCAGCCCGGGACTCCTCCAAGAGACTCAGTACTTC
.	TRBV5-1	TRBJ2-6	.	CASRPVTF	TGCGCCAGCAGACCCGTGACTTTC
.	TRBV25-1	TRBJ1-1	few	CASSEPGLLNTEAFF	TGTGCCAGCAGTGAACCGGGCCTACTGAACACTGAAGCTTTCTTT
.	TRBV19	TRBJ2-5	.	CASSIRWDEGQGQETQYF	TGTGCCAGTAGTATAAGGTGGGACGAGGGTCAGGGGCAAGAGACCCAGTACTTC